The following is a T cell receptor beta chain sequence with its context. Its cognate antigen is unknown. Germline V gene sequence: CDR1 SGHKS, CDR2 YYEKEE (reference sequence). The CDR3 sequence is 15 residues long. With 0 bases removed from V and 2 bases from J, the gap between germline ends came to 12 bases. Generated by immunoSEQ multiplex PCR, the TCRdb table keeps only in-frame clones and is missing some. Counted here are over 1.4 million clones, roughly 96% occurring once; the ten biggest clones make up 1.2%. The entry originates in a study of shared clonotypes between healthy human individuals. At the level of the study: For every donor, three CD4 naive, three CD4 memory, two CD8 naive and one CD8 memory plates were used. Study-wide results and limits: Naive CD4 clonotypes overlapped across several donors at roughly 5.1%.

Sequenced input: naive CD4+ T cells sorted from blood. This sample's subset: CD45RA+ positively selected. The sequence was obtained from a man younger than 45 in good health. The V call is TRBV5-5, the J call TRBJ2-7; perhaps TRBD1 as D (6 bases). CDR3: CASSLVPGDPYEQYF. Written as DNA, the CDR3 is TGTGCCAGCAGCTTGGTGCCAGGGGACCCCTACGAGCAGTACTTC.